Detailed here is one TCR beta chain. This specimen belongs to a study of blood T cell repertoires in COVID-19. The wider study: The analysed material was cDNA or gDNA that came from T cells, B-cell-depleted T cells, or PBMCs.

Residents of approximately 25 US areas, aged about 18 to 100 years, made up the participants. Each participant's cohort was designated according to participant-reported clinical history. Recovery among Cohort 3 donors was established by two negative PCRs, clearance, or symptom resolution. V was trimmed by 2 bases and J by 9 bases, leaving 20 bases between them. CDR3 length: 16 amino acids. Germline CDR1 and CDR2: LGHDT and YNNKEL (reference sequence). Assay: immunoSEQ multiplex PCR; the TCRdb copy retains only in-frame clones and omits some. The data show 400,000 or so clones, more than 80% seen once.

The sequenced material came from PBMCs or T cells enriched from blood (not recorded which). The chain uses TRBV3-1 (or the pseudogene TRBV3-2) and TRBJ2-1; D perhaps matches TRBD2 (5 bases). This clonotype was sampled from a young man who had recovered from COVID-19. The CDR3 DNA reads as TGTGCCAGCAGCCAACTCGGACTCCCGGGTCCGGGTGAGCAGTTCTTC. This encodes CASSQLGLPGPGEQFF.